This record looks at one T cell receptor beta chain sequence and its context. Its antigen remains unidentified. The entry originates in a study of shared clonotypes between healthy human individuals. Only CD45RO-negative cells positively selected for CCR7 counted as naive CD8 cells, so terminally differentiated effector memory CD45RA+ cells were excluded. Study results and caveats: Richness estimates generally favored naive over memory subsets. Several donors had 4% to 6.5% of their naive CD4 clonotypes in common.

This CDR3 is 13 amino acids long. V was shortened by 0 bases and J by 3 bases, with 6 bases between the two germline ends. The germline CDR1 and CDR2 sequences are SGHNT and YYREEE (reference sequence). This table comes from immunoSEQ multiplex PCR, and its TCRdb copy is limited to in-frame clones, with some not included. Here the sample spans roughly 2.1 million clones, around 93% being singletons. The V call is TRBV5-4, the J call TRBJ1-1; D is unclear. The source material was naive CD8+ T cells from PBMCs. The sequence was collected from a man aged 18 to 35 in good health. Some clones in this sample may be carry-over from other donors' samples. CDR3 nucleotide sequence: TGTGCCAGCAGCTTGGAGGTCGACACTGAAGCTTTCTTT. Its protein product is CASSLEVDTEAFF.